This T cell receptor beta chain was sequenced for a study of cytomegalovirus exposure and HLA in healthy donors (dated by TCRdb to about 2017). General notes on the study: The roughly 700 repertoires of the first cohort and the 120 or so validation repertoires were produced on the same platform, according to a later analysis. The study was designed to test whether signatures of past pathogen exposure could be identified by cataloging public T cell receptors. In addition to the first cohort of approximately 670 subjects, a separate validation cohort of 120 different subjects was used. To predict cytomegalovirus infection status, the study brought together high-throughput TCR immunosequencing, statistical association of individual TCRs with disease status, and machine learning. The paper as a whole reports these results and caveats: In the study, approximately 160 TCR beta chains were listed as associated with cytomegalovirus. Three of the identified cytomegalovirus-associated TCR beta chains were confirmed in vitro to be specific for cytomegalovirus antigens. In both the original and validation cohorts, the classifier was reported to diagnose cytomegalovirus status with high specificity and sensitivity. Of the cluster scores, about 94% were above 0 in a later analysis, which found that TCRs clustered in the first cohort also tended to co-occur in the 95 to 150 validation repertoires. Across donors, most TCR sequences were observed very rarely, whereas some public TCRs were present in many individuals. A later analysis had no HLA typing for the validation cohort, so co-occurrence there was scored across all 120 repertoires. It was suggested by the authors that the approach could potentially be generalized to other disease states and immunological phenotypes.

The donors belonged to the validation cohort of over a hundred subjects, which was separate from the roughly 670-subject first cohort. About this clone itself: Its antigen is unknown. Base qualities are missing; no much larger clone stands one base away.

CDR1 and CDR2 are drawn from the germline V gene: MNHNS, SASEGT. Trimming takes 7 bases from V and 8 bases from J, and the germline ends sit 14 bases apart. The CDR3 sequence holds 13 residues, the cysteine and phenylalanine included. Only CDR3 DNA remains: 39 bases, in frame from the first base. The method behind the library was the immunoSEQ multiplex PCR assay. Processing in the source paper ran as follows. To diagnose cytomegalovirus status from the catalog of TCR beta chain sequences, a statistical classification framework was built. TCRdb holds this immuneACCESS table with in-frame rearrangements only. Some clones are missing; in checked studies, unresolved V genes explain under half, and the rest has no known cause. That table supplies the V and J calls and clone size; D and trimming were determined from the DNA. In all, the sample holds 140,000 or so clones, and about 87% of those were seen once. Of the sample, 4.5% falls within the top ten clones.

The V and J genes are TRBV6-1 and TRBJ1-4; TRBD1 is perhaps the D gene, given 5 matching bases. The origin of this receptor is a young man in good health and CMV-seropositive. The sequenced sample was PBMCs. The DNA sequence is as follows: TGTGCCAGCATGGAGACAGTTAGGGAAAAACTGTTTTTT. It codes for CASMETVREKLFF.